The 27 T cell receptor beta chains presented below share a single source sample, sequenced in a study of blood T cell repertoires in COVID-19. TCRdb keeps only in-frame clones here, not all; method: immunoSEQ multiplex PCR. The sample yields around 250,000 clones, roughly 86% seen once. The material sequenced was peripheral blood. These receptors originate from an elderly woman with COVID-19, enrolled during active disease.

This chain uses TRBV19 with TRBJ1-4; unclear D gene. Trimming pared 5 bases from V and 7 bases from J, leaving 11 bases between. Germline V gene data show CDR1 as LNHDA and CDR2 as SQIVND (reference sequence). The CDR3 spans 13 residues. CDR3 bases: TGTGCCAGTAGTGGCATAGGAGGTGAAAAACTGTTTTTT. It is translated as CASSGIGGEKLFF.

The chain uses TRBV2 and TRBJ1-2, with 8 bases lining up with TRBD1. Trimming cost V 5 bases and J 3 bases; bases outside gene matches: 5. This CDR3 has 14 residues. The germline V gene encodes CDR1 SNHLY and CDR2 FYNNEI. CDR3: CASSIQGADYGYTF. The DNA for the CDR3 is TGTGCCAGCAGTATTCAGGGGGCTGACTATGGCTACACCTTC.

The chain employs TRBV5-4 and TRBJ2-1, with TRBD2 as a possible D gene (7 bases). V dropped 4 bases and J dropped 2 bases, with 10 bases sitting between them. CDR1 is SGHNT and CDR2 is YYREEE in the germline V gene (reference sequence). CDR3 length: 14 residues. CDR3 bases: TGTGCCAGCAGCGGGGGGGCCGCCTACAATGAGCAGTTCTTC. It translates to CASSGGAAYNEQFF.

V usage is TRBV5-4 and J usage is TRBJ1-2, with 7 nucleotides matching TRBD1. The CDR3 extends over 15 amino acids. The J segment lost 4 bases and the V segment lost 3 bases, leaving 9 bases of the junction unmatched. Germline CDR1 and CDR2: SGHNT and YYREEE (reference sequence). CDR3 loop: CASSSGQTPGYGYTF. The CDR3 nucleotides read TGTGCCAGCAGCTCGGGACAGACTCCAGGCTATGGCTACACCTTC.

This clone was found once. The J gene is TRBJ1-1, the V gene TRBV5-5; D is unresolved. With 0 bases removed from V and 1 base from J, the gap between germline ends came to 4 bases. The germline CDR1 and CDR2 sequences are SGHKS and YYEKEE (reference sequence). This CDR3 is 13 amino acids long. The CDR3 protein is CASSLDRNTEAFF. The CDR3 coding sequence is TGTGCCAGCAGCTTGGACAGGAACACTGAAGCTTTCTTT.

The chain carries TRBV27 and TRBJ2-3, with unresolved D. The ends were cut back, 6 bases at V and 2 bases at J, with 3 bases in the middle. This CDR3 comprises 11 residues. Germline V gives CDR1 MNHEY, CDR2 SMNVEV (reference sequence). CDR3 sequence (DNA): TGTGCCAGCAGATACACAGATACGCAGTATTTT. This encodes CASRYTDTQYF.

The V and J genes are TRBV28 and TRBJ1-4; 9 bases are shared with TRBD1. This CDR3 comprises 16 residues. Germline values: CDR1 MDHEN, CDR2 SYDVKM. Trimming removed 5 bases from V and 5 bases from J; junction bases left unmatched: 9. The CDR3 region has the DNA TGTGCCAGCAGTCTAACCCTGGGACAGGGAAATGAAAAACTGTTTTTT. Translation: CASSLTLGQGNEKLFF.

There are a few counts of this clone. This sequence joins TRBV12-3 or TRBV12-4 and TRBJ1-2, with D uncertain. The CDR3 sequence is 13 residues long. The V and J ends lost 5 bases and 2 bases respectively, with 9 bases between them. The CDR3 loop reads CASSPGYNYGYTF. CDR3 coding DNA: TGTGCCAGCAGTCCCGGGTACAACTATGGCTACACCTTC.

This rearrangement joins TRBV18 to TRBJ1-3; no clear D. V lost 2 bases to trimming and J lost 1 base, with 6 bases between them. This CDR3 is built from 14 residues. Germline V gene sequence: CDR1 KGHSH, CDR2 LQKENI. The CDR3 bases are TGTGCCAGCTCACCAAGTAGTTCTGGAAACACCATATATTTT. Translated, it gives CASSPSSSGNTIYF.

This chain uses TRBV28 with TRBJ2-3; D possibly corresponds to TRBD2 (6 bases). The germline V and J ends were trimmed by 7 bases and 7 bases, with 12 bases remaining between them. The length of the CDR3 is 12 residues. CDR1 and CDR2 from the germline V gene are MDHEN and SYDVKM. DNA for the CDR3: TGTGCCAGCACCAAGGAGGGCTATACGCAGTATTTT. This sequence encodes CASTKEGYTQYF.

As for this clone: Within the sample, other DNA sequences also encode this same CDR3. The gene calls are TRBV20-1 and TRBJ1-2; D unresolved. This CDR3 has 11 residues. The germline V gene has CDR1 DFQATT and CDR2 SNEGSKA (reference sequence). The germline V and J ends were trimmed by 2 bases and 5 bases, with 6 bases remaining between them. CDR3: CSARSGYGYTF. In nucleotides, the CDR3 is TGCAGTGCTAGATCAGGTTATGGCTACACCTTC.

The chain combines TRBV7-2 with TRBJ2-1; 8 nucleotides align to TRBD2. The CDR3 loop spans 15 amino acids. Trimming removed 5 bases from V and 8 bases from J; junction bases left unmatched: 11. From germline, CDR1 is SGHTA and CDR2 FQGNSA. As DNA, the CDR3 is TGTGCCAGCAGCACCCGGGGGGGCAAGGGAGATGAGCAGTTCTTC. It encodes CASSTRGGKGDEQFF.

J is TRBJ2-1 and V is TRBV19; TRBD1 is a possible D gene (5 bases). CDR3 length equals 15 residues. CDR1 and CDR2 from the germline V gene are LNHDA and SQIVND (reference sequence). The ends were cut back, 1 base at V and 0 bases at J, with 7 bases in the middle. Written as DNA, the CDR3 is TGTGCCAGTAGTATAGGACAGAGCTCCTACAATGAGCAGTTCTTC. Amino acids: CASSIGQSSYNEQFF.

The rearrangement joins TRBV5-1 to TRBJ1-2, with 9 positions matching TRBD1. The length of the CDR3 is 13 residues. V shed 4 bases, J shed 8 bases, and the junction held 6 bases outside the gene matches. The germline V gene has CDR1 SGHRS and CDR2 YFSETQ. The CDR3 spells CASSLGTGFGYTF. CDR3 nucleotide sequence: TGCGCCAGCAGCCTCGGGACAGGGTTCGGCTACACCTTC.

The chain joins TRBV11-3 to TRBJ2-1; the match to TRBD1 covers 9 bases. The CDR3 is made up of 15 amino acids. J lost 8 bases, V lost 5 bases, and 10 bases had no gene match. The V gene's germline CDR1 is SGHNT and CDR2 YENEEA. The CDR3 bases are TGTGCCAGCAGCCTCGGACAGGGGTCCCCCTATGAGCAGTTCTTC. Its protein product is CASSLGQGSPYEQFF. The full variable domain, with the rest looked up from reference TRBV11-3 and TRBJ2-1, is EAGVVQSPRYKIIEKKQPVAFWCNPISGHNTLYWYLQNLGQGPELLIRYENEEAVDDSQLPKDRFSAERLKGVDSTLKIQPAELGDSAVYLCASSLGQGSPYEQFFGPGTRLTVL.

The chain joins TRBV19 to TRBJ1-2; TRBD1 might be the D (5 bases). Per the germline V gene, CDR1 is LNHDA and CDR2 is SQIVND (reference sequence). V shed 5 bases and J shed 5 bases, with 12 bases lying between them. This CDR3 is built from 13 residues. The CDR3 nucleotides are TGTGCCAGTAGTGCCCGACAGTTTTATGGCTACACCTTC. It yields the protein CASSARQFYGYTF.

V and J are TRBV3-1 (or the pseudogene TRBV3-2) and TRBJ1-4; D unresolved. Germline V gene lookup returns CDR1 LGHDT and CDR2 YNNKEL (reference sequence). The CDR3 runs to 15 residues. V was pared by 4 bases and J by 1 base, with 10 bases between. CDR3 nucleotide sequence: TGTGCCAGCAGCCCATCAGGTGTAACTAATGAAAAACTGTTTTTT. This codes for CASSPSGVTNEKLFF.

The chain uses TRBV10-3 and TRBJ2-1; 11 bases are shared with TRBD1. V lost 6 bases, J lost 0 bases, and 4 bases stayed unmatched. The germline gives CDR1 ENHRY, CDR2 SYGVKD. This CDR3 comprises 16 residues. The CDR3 DNA follows: TGTGCCATCAGGGGGACAGGGGGGAACTCCTACAATGAGCAGTTCTTC. Amino acid sequence: CAIRGTGGNSYNEQFF.

This clone has only one observation. The chain joins TRBV11-2 to TRBJ2-7, with D hard to call. The V end lost 0 bases, the J end lost 5 bases, and 8 bases lay between the germline ends. Germline V gives CDR1 SGHAT, CDR2 FQNNGV. The CDR3 is made up of 13 amino acids. Written as DNA, the CDR3 is TGTGCCAGCAGCTTAGACAGGTACGACGAGCAGTACGTC. Amino acid sequence: CASSLDRYDEQYV.

This chain uses TRBV2 with TRBJ1-5; tentatively, D is TRBD1 (5 bases). CDR3 length: 14 residues. Per the germline V gene, CDR1 is SNHLY and CDR2 is FYNNEI. Trimming stripped 7 bases from V and 0 bases from J, with 10 bases between. The CDR3 region is CASKDRLSNQPQHF. The DNA of the CDR3 is TGTGCCAGCAAAGACAGACTTAGCAATCAGCCCCAGCATTTT.

The J gene is TRBJ1-5, the V gene TRBV28, with TRBD1 as a possible D gene (6 bases). V lost 6 bases, J lost 9 bases, and 12 bases lay in between. Germline-derived CDR1 and CDR2 are MDHEN and SYDVKM. The CDR3 has 12 amino acids. The CDR3 loop is CASSPQGLPQHF. DNA of the CDR3: TGTGCCAGCAGCCCACAGGGTCTGCCCCAGCATTTT.

This rearrangement joins TRBV28 to TRBJ1-5, with 8 bases fitting TRBD1. The V gene end was trimmed by 6 bases and the J gene end by 0 bases; junction bases not matched to a gene: 13. This CDR3 has 18 residues. Germline CDR1 reads MDHEN; CDR2 reads SYDVKM. The DNA of the CDR3 is TGTGCCAGCAGGCAAGTGGGACAGGCGTTTTATAGCAATCAGCCCCAGCATTTT. Amino acids: CASRQVGQAFYSNQPQHF.

This clone came up once. The chain employs TRBV5-1 and TRBJ2-7; D gene uncertain. This CDR3 spans 12 amino acids. Germline CDR1 reads SGHRS; CDR2 reads YFSETQ. The germline V and J ends were trimmed by 5 bases and 0 bases, with 6 bases remaining between them. Here the CDR3 DNA reads TGCGCCAGCAGGGCAGACTCCTACGAGCAGTACTTC. Translating gives CASRADSYEQYF.

V and J are TRBV5-1 and TRBJ1-6; no clear D gene. The length of the CDR3 is 14 residues. Trimming pared 2 bases from V and 7 bases from J, leaving 10 bases between. From germline, CDR1 is SGHRS and CDR2 YFSETQ. As DNA, the CDR3 is TGCGCCAGCAGCTTTTGGGGAGACAATTCACCCCTCCACTTT. Encoded protein: CASSFWGDNSPLHF.

In its sample, this clone was seen a few times. The chain employs TRBV10-3 and TRBJ2-5; 10 nucleotides align to TRBD2. The junction had 3 bases not matched to a gene; V was cut back by 0 bases and J by 2 bases. The CDR3 consists of 16 residues. Per germline, CDR1 ENHRY and CDR2 SYGVKD. This CDR3 reads CAISESKLAGQETQYF. The CDR3 region has the DNA TGTGCCATCAGTGAGTCGAAACTAGCGGGGCAAGAGACCCAGTACTTC.

The chain joins TRBV6-5 to TRBJ1-2, with 7 bases aligning to TRBD1. Germline CDR1 and CDR2: MNHEY and SVGAGI. This CDR3 contains 14 residues. The ends lost 6 bases at V and 3 bases at J; junction bases unmatched: 7. The chain's CDR3 is CASRRQGYDYGYTF. The CDR3 DNA sequence: TGTGCCAGCAGAAGACAGGGTTATGACTATGGCTACACCTTC.

In its sample, this clone was seen once. This rearrangement joins TRBV19 to TRBJ1-5; 8 positions match TRBD1. The CDR3 runs 16 residues. The V and J ends lost 7 bases and 0 bases, in that order; junction bases with no gene match: 8. Germline V gene sequence: CDR1 LNHDA, CDR2 SQIVND (reference sequence). The DNA for the CDR3 is TGTGCCAGTATCCCGGACAGGGCATATAGCAATCAGCCCCAGCATTTT. Translating it yields CASIPDRAYSNQPQHF.